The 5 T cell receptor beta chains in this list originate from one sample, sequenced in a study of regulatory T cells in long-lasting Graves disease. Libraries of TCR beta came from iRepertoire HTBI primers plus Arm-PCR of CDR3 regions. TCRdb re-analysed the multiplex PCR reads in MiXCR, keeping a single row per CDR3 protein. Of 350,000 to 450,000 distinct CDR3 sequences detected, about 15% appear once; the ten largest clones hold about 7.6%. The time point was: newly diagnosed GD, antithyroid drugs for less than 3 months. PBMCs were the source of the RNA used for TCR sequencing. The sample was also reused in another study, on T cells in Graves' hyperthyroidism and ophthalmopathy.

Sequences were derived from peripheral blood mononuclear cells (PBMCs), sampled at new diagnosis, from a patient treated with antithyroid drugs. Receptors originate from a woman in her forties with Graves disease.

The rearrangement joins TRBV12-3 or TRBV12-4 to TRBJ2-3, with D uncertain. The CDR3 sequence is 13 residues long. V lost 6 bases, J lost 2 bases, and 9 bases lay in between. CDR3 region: CASRSTYTDTQYF. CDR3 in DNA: TGTGCCAGCAGGTCGACATACACAGATACGCAGTATTTT.

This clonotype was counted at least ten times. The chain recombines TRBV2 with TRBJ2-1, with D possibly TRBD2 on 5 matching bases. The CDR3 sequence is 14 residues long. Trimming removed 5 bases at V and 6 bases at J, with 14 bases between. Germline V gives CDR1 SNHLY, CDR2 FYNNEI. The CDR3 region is CASSKTSAVNEQFF. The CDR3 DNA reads TGTGCCAGCAGTAAAACTAGTGCCGTCAATGAGCAGTTCTTC.

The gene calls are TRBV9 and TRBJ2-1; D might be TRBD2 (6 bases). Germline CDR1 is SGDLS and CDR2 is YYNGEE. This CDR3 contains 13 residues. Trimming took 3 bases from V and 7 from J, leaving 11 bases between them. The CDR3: CASSGGAGNEQFF. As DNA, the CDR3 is TGTGCCAGCAGCGGGGGAGCGGGTAATGAGCAGTTCTTC.

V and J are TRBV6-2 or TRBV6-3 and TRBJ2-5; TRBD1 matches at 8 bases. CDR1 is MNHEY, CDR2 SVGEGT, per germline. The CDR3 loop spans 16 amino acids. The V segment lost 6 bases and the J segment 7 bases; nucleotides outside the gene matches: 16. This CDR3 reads CASRNNRGTGVGTQYF. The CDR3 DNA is TGTGCCAGCAGGAACAACAGGGGGACCGGGGTAGGGACCCAGTACTTC.

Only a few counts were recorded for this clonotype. CDR3 nucleotide sequence: TGCGCCAGCAGCTCCCGGGGACAGGGCAGTGGAAACACCATATATTTT. It translates to CASSSRGQGSGNTIYF. The chain has TRBV5-1 and TRBJ1-3; 9 bases map to TRBD1. This CDR3 region has 16 residues. Looked up from germline, CDR1 is SGHRS and CDR2 is YFSETQ. V shed 3 bases and J 3 bases; nucleotides not matched to a gene: 7. The variable domain in full, with the rest retrieved from reference TRBV5-1 and TRBJ1-3, is KAGVTQTPRYLIKTRGQQVTLSCSPISGHRSVSWYQQTPGQGLQFLFEYFSETQRNKGNFPGRFSGRQFSNSRSEMNVSTLELGDSALYLCASSSRGQGSGNTIYFGEGSWLTVV.